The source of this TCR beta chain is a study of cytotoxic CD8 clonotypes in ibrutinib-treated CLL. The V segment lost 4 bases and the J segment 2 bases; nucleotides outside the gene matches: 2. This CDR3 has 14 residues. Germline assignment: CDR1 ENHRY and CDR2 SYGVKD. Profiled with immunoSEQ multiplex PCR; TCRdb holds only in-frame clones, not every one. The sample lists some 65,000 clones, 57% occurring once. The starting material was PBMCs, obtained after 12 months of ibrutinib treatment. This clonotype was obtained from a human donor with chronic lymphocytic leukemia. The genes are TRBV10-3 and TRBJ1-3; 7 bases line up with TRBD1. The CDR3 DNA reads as TGTGCCATCAGTGCGGGGACAGCTGGAAACACCATATATTTT. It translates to CAISAGTAGNTIYF.